A single T cell receptor beta chain is shown here with its context. Its antigen remains unidentified. The record originates from a study of T cell responses to AZD1222 COVID-19 vaccine. Study-wide results and limits: Of the AZD1222 recipients, only 5 or 6 were seropositive at baseline.

The assay was immunoSEQ multiplex PCR, and TCRdb's table has in-frame clones only and misses some. There are some 200,000 clones in the sample; around 90% occur only once, and less than 4.5% lies in the top ten. The V gene's germline CDR1 is SNHLY and CDR2 FYNNEI. V lost 8 bases to trimming and J lost 6 bases, with 22 bases between them. The CDR3 is 15 amino acids. This sequence was found in an adult who received the MenACWY meningococcal vaccine as a control. The sequencing here drew on peripheral blood, taken 28 days after the second dose of the MenACWY control vaccine. This sequence joins TRBV2 and TRBJ1-2; D is perhaps TRBD1 (5 bases). This CDR3 is CASEWTPQGINGYTF. In DNA form, the CDR3 reads TGTGCCAGCGAATGGACACCGCAGGGTATTAATGGCTACACCTTC.